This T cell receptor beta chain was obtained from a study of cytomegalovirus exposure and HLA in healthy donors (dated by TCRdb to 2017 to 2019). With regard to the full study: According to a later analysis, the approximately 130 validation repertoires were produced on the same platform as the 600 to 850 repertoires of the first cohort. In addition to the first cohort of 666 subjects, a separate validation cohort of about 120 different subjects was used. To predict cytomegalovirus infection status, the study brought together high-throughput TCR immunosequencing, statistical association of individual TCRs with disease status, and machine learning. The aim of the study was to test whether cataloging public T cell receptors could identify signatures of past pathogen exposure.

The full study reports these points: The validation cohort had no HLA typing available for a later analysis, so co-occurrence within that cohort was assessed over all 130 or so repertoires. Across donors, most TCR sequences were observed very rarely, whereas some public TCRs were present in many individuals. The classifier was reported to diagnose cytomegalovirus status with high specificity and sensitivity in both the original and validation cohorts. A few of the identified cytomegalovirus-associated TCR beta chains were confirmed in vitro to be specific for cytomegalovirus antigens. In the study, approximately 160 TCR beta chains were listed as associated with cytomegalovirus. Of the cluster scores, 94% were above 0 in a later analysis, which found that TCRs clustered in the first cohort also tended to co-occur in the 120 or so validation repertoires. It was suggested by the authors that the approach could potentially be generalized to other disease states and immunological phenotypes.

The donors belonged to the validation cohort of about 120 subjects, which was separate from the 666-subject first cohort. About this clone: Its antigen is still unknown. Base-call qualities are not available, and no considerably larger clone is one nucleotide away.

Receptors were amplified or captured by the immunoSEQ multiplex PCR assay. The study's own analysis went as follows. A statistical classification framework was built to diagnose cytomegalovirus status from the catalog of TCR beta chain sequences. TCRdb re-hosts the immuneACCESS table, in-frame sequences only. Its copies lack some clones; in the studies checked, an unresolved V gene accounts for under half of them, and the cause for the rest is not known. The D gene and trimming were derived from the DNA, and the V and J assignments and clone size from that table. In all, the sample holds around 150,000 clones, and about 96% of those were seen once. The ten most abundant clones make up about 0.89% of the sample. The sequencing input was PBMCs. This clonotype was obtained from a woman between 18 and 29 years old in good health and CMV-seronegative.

At the DNA level, the sequence is TGTGCCATCAGCCTCGGACAGAACTACAATGAGCAGTTCTTC. Its coded protein is CAISLGQNYNEQFF. The V and J segments used are TRBV10-3 and TRBJ2-1; TRBD1 is a weak D gene call, 6 bases matching. V loses 6 bases, J loses 3 bases, and the germline ends lie 12 bases apart. Looking up the germline V gene yields CDR1 ENHRY and CDR2 SYGVKD. Counted from cysteine to phenylalanine, this CDR3 has 14 amino acids. The CDR3 DNA has 42 bases and is translated from base 1.